These T cell receptor beta chains were read from a single sample in a study of CD8 T cells in ankylosing spondylitis. TCRdb reprocessed the 5' RACE reads with MiXCR, giving one entry per CDR3 protein. The sample lists roughly 700,000 distinct CDR3 sequences; about 20% were seen once. Sequenced sample: blood, either unsorted or a sorted T cell fraction (not recorded which). The receptors were sampled from a male donor with ankylosing spondylitis. Both conserved end residues are trimmed from each CDR3. Each record gives: D gene, V gene, J gene, CDR3 length, CDR3 protein. D genes are given only for firm matches.

TRBD1	TRBV29-1	TRBJ1-1	9	SGQGATEAF
TRBD1	TRBV6-1	TRBJ1-4	11	ASRGQANEKLF
TRBD2	TRBV5-1	TRBJ2-7	13	ASRSDPGLAYEQY
-	TRBV20-1	TRBJ2-3	11	SATGLGTDTQY
TRBD2	TRBV9	TRBJ2-1	14	ASSELAGGYYNEQF
-	TRBV7-2	TRBJ2-7	13	ASSLDGSGGYEQY
-	TRBV18	TRBJ2-7	11	ASSPPSDLGRY
-	TRBV6-5	TRBJ1-4	14	ASSYGGAGTNEKLF
-	TRBV7-9	TRBJ2-1	14	ASSPASVSSYNEQF
TRBD2	TRBV5-1	TRBJ2-3	15	ASSLALAGARRDTQY
-	TRBV3-1	TRBJ1-5	11	ASSQMGDQPQH
-	TRBV28	TRBJ2-7	11	ASSFGPRGEQY
TRBD1	TRBV7-8	TRBJ1-1	12	ASSPRTGSRVAF
-	TRBV20-1	TRBJ2-2	15	SARADRGRKNTGELF
-	TRBV4-1	TRBJ2-7	13	ASSQVGLGSYEQY
-	TRBV7-2	TRBJ2-1	11	ASSPADYNEQF
TRBD2	TRBV29-1	TRBJ2-3	14	SVGALAGLGTDTQY
TRBD1	TRBV5-8	TRBJ1-1	15	ASSLRGQGEGSTEAF
TRBD2	TRBV20-1	TRBJ2-7	11	SARGAPGGEQY
-	TRBV6-1	TRBJ2-5	12	ASSKDSDQETQY
-	TRBV12-3/TRBV12-4	TRBJ2-5	15	ASSLIRGVRRGETQY
-	TRBV20-1	TRBJ2-7	11	SAILPGRDEQY
-	TRBV6-1	TRBJ1-5	10	ASKAEGRPQH
TRBD1	TRBV7-3	TRBJ1-2	13	ASSLKGGSNYGYT
-	TRBV20-1	TRBJ1-6	11	SARVSGLGPLH